Shown below are 9 T cell receptor beta chains from a single sample sequenced in a study of CD8+ T cells in alopecia areata. Extracted from the samples, RNA was reverse transcribed into cDNA to serve as the sequencing template. Clones were read by immunoSEQ multiplex PCR, and TCRdb kept only the in-frame ones, dropping some. The sample includes roughly 200,000 clones, roughly three fifths of them seen just once. This sample's treatment: oral pan-JAK inhibitor, 5-10 mg twice daily. This sample comprised CD8+ T cells sorted from blood, obtained at week 24, from a patient treated with tofacitinib. These receptors were collected from a human donor with alopecia areata.

The chain recombines TRBV30 with TRBJ2-7; D may match TRBD1 or TRBD2 (5 bases each). The CDR3 spans 16 residues. Germline-derived CDR1 and CDR2 are GTSNPN and SVGIG (reference sequence). The V gene lost 4 bases and the J gene lost 7 bases, with 26 bases spanning the gap. DNA for the CDR3: TGTGCCTGGATCAAGTCTCCGGGACCCGGTTATCAGGAGCAGTACTTC. It translates to CAWIKSPGPGYQEQYF.

The rearrangement uses TRBV7-6 and TRBJ2-3; TRBD2 might be the D (5 bases). Germline lookup yields CDR1 SGHVS and CDR2 FNYEAQ. Between the trimmed V and J ends, which lost 6 bases and 0 bases, there was a span of 10 bases. The CDR3 contains 14 residues. The CDR3 loop is CASSPGGSTDTQYF. CDR3 coding DNA: TGTGCCAGCAGTCCCGGCGGGAGCACAGATACGCAGTATTTT.

This clone was picked up one time. The chain joins TRBV30 to TRBJ2-7; 8 positions match TRBD1. This CDR3 contains 14 residues. The J segment lost 3 bases and the V segment lost 1 base, leaving 5 bases of the junction unmatched. The V gene's germline CDR1 is GTSNPN and CDR2 SVGIG (reference sequence). The CDR3 protein is CAWSGTGWYYEQYF. In nucleotides, the CDR3 is TGTGCCTGGAGTGGGACAGGGTGGTACTACGAGCAGTACTTC.

The chain employs TRBV6-6 and TRBJ2-5; D is unresolved. The V gene lost 6 bases and the J gene lost 4 bases, with 12 bases spanning the gap. This CDR3 has 13 residues. Germline assignment: CDR1 MNHNY and CDR2 SVGAGI (reference sequence). CDR3 nucleotide sequence: TGTGCCAGCAGCCCGTTAGTCGGAGAGACCCAGTACTTC. Its protein product is CASSPLVGETQYF.

As regards this clone: The junction departs from germline at one end; a sequencing error may be responsible. The CDR3 nucleotides read TGCGCCAGCAGATTGGGGTCCGAGCAGTACTTC. This gives the protein CASRLGSEQYF. This chain links TRBV5-1 with TRBJ2-7, with D hard to call. Germline V gives CDR1 SGHRS, CDR2 YFSETQ. CDR3 length equals 11 residues.

The V call is TRBV5-6, the J call TRBJ1-4; 7 nucleotides line up with TRBD1. Germline loops: CDR1 SGHDT, CDR2 YYEEEE. Germline trimming cut 2 bases from V and 7 bases from J; bases unmatched to any gene: 5. This CDR3 comprises 14 residues. CDR3: CASSLGTAFEKLFF. The CDR3 coding sequence is TGTGCCAGCAGCTTAGGGACAGCCTTTGAAAAACTGTTTTTT.

This clone turned up a few times. The CDR3 is CASNTGSGGASEQFF. The CDR3 region has the DNA TGCGCCAGCAACACCGGGAGCGGGGGGGCGAGTGAGCAGTTCTTC. The chain carries TRBV5-1 and TRBJ2-1, with 10 positions matching TRBD2. The CDR3 sequence is 15 residues long. V lost 6 bases and J lost 9; bases outside the gene matches: 12. CDR1 is SGHRS, CDR2 YFSETQ, per germline.

This chain joins TRBV5-6 and TRBJ2-1; D is unresolved. This CDR3 region has 11 residues. Germline V gives CDR1 SGHDT, CDR2 YYEEEE. The V end was cut by 3 bases, the J end by 10 bases, with 8 bases between. This chain's CDR3 is CASSSPSEQFF. In DNA form, the CDR3 reads TGTGCCAGCAGCTCGCCCTCAGAGCAGTTCTTC.

This chain links TRBV6-1 with TRBJ2-1; 7 bases are a match to TRBD2. CDR1 is MNHNS, CDR2 SASEGT, per germline. V shed 5 bases and J 6 bases; nucleotides not matched to a gene: 4. The CDR3 spans 13 residues. The DNA of the CDR3 is TGTGCCAGCAGTCCGGGGGGATCCAATGAGCAGTTCTTC. Translating gives CASSPGGSNEQFF.